A single sample gave rise to the 26 T cell receptor beta chains below, sequenced in a study of blood T cell repertoires in COVID-19. Produced via immunoSEQ multiplex PCR; TCRdb's table is partial and in-frame only. The sample comprises about 75,000 clones, 70% to 90% of which are singletons, and about 6.4% rests with the top ten. The specimen sequenced was peripheral blood. These TCRs come from a woman in her seventies with acute or convalescent COVID-19.

This clone was detected once. The V call is TRBV5-6, the J call TRBJ1-6, with TRBD1 as a possible D gene (6 bases). Trimming took 2 bases from V and 0 from J, leaving 9 bases between them. The CDR3 spans 16 residues. Germline CDR1 SGHDT, CDR2 YYEEEE. In DNA form, the CDR3 reads TGTGCCAGCAGCTTAGCAGGGGCCTCCTATAATTCACCCCTCCACTTT. Amino acids: CASSLAGASYNSPLHF. Together with reference TRBV5-6 and TRBJ1-6, the CDR3 gives the full variable domain: DAGVTQSPTHLIKTRGQQVTLRCSPKSGHDTVSWYQQALGQGPQFIFQYYEEEERQRGNFPDRFSGHQFPNYSSELNVNALLLGDSALYLCASSLAGASYNSPLHFGNGTRLTVT.

The rearrangement joins TRBV6-5 to TRBJ2-7; TRBD1 matches 8 bases. J lost 6 bases, V lost 4 bases, and 11 bases had no gene match. Germline V lookup: CDR1 MNHEY, CDR2 SVGAGI. The CDR3 is 15 residues long. The CDR3 DNA reads as TGTGCCAGCAGTTCCTCCCGGACAGGGTATGTCGAGCAGTACTTC. Translation: CASSSSRTGYVEQYF.

The J gene is TRBJ2-3, the V gene TRBV27; 7 bases fit TRBD1. Germline CDR1 is MNHEY and CDR2 is SMNVEV (reference sequence). CDR3 length: 15 amino acids. J lost 1 base, V lost 6 bases, and 7 bases had no gene match. CDR3 in amino acids: CASRNDRAGTDTQYF. The DNA for the CDR3 is TGTGCCAGCAGGAACGACAGGGCAGGCACAGATACGCAGTATTTT.

The chain uses TRBV7-2 and TRBJ2-3; possibly TRBD2 for D (6 bases). The CDR3 is made up of 13 amino acids. Germline V CDR1 and CDR2: SGHTA, FQGNSA. V was shortened by 8 bases and J by 6 bases, with 15 bases between the two germline ends. CDR3 protein: CASSRELADTQYF. In DNA form, the CDR3 reads TGTGCCAGCTCCCGGGAGTTAGCTGATACGCAGTATTTT.

The chain employs TRBV14 and TRBJ1-5; D gene ambiguous. This CDR3 spans 13 amino acids. Per germline, CDR1 SGHDN and CDR2 FVKESK. Trimming took off 2 bases at V and 2 bases at J, with 4 bases between the two ends. The CDR3 DNA sequence: TGTGCCAGCAGCCAATCGGGCAATCAGCCCCAGCATTTT. It encodes CASSQSGNQPQHF.

In its sample, this clone was seen once. This rearrangement joins TRBV5-4 to TRBJ1-2; the match to TRBD1 covers 7 bases. The CDR3 consists of 14 residues. Germline assignment: CDR1 SGHNT and CDR2 YYREEE (reference sequence). Unmatched junction bases numbered 11, after V lost 4 bases and J lost 8 bases. The CDR3 DNA reads as TGTGCCAGCAGCCGAGGGGCAGGGGGAGACGGCTACACCTTC. This codes for CASSRGAGGDGYTF.

This clone has just a few counts. The chain is built from TRBV21-1 and TRBJ1-3. TRBV21-1 is designated a pseudogene. This CDR3 region has 17 residues. The CDR3 DNA reads TGTGCCAGCAGCAAGGGGGGGCCAGGGGATAGAACGAACACCATATATTTT. Translated, it gives CASSKGGPGDRTNTIYF.

The chain employs TRBV7-3 and TRBJ1-1, with TRBD1 matching 7 bases. This CDR3 contains 14 residues. Looked up from germline, CDR1 is SGHTA and CDR2 is FQGTGA. Trimming removed 2 bases from V and 6 bases from J; junction bases left unmatched: 6. The CDR3 loop reads CASSLGTEIAEAFF. In DNA form, the CDR3 reads TGTGCCAGCAGCTTAGGGACAGAGATCGCTGAAGCTTTCTTT.

The rearrangement links TRBV27 to TRBJ1-1; no clear D. This CDR3 has 14 amino acids. The V end lost 2 bases, the J end lost 8 bases, and 15 bases lay between the germline ends. Looked up from germline, CDR1 is MNHEY and CDR2 is SMNVEV (reference sequence). The CDR3 loop is CASSLTGSTGEAFF. CDR3 DNA sequence: TGTGCCAGCAGTTTAACGGGGTCTACGGGCGAAGCTTTCTTT.

The chain employs TRBV5-6 and TRBJ2-2; possibly TRBD2 for D (6 bases). V was clipped by 2 bases and J by 5 bases, with 10 bases between them. The V gene's germline CDR1 is SGHDT and CDR2 YYEEEE. The CDR3 loop spans 14 amino acids. The CDR3 DNA follows: TGTGCCAGCAGCTTTGGAGGGAGAACCGGGGAGCTGTTTTTT. Translated, it gives CASSFGGRTGELFF.

This chain joins TRBV7-9 and TRBJ2-3, with 9 bases that match TRBD1. CDR1 is SEHNR, CDR2 FQNEAQ, per germline (reference sequence). V lost 1 base and J lost 3; bases outside the gene matches: 8. This CDR3 is 17 amino acids long. The CDR3 reads CASSLGLGQGRTDTQYF. The CDR3 coding sequence is TGTGCCAGCAGCTTAGGCCTCGGACAGGGGAGGACAGATACGCAGTATTTT.

A few counts support this clone. The chain is built from TRBV7-2 and TRBJ2-7; 9 bases agree with TRBD2. The CDR3 length is 14 residues. Germline loops: CDR1 SGHTA, CDR2 FQGNSA. V shed 4 bases and J 7 bases; nucleotides not matched to a gene: 8. CDR3 in amino acids: CASSWGLALQEQYF. For the CDR3, the DNA is TGTGCCAGCAGCTGGGGACTAGCCCTGCAGGAGCAGTACTTC.

This chain uses TRBV7-3 with TRBJ1-1; perhaps TRBD1 as D (6 bases). The germline V and J ends were trimmed by 6 bases and 4 bases, with 15 bases remaining between them. CDR1 and CDR2 from the germline V gene are SGHTA and FQGTGA. The CDR3 runs to 14 residues. The CDR3 region has the DNA TGTGCCAGCAGTCCGGGACACCGGCCCACTGAAGCTTTCTTT. Translating it yields CASSPGHRPTEAFF.

The chain carries TRBV7-2 and TRBJ1-1, with D unclear. V was pared by 6 bases and J by 2 bases, with 10 bases between. CDR1 is SGHTA and CDR2 is FQGNSA in the germline V gene. The CDR3 is made up of 13 amino acids. For the CDR3, the DNA is TGTGCCAGCAGTCGTCAGGCAAACACTGAAGCTTTCTTT. Protein: CASSRQANTEAFF. The full variable domain, in which reference TRBV7-2 and TRBJ1-1 provide the parts outside the CDR3, is GAGVSQSPSNKVTEKGKDVELRCDPISGHTALYWYRQSLGQGLEFLIYFQGNSAPDKSGLPSDRFSAERTGGSVSTLTIQRTQQEDSAVYLCASSRQANTEAFFGQGTRLTVV.

V is TRBV11-2 and J is TRBJ1-2; possibly TRBD1 for D (6 bases). CDR1 is SGHAT and CDR2 is FQNNGV in the germline V gene. V was pared by 4 bases and J by 8 bases, with 11 bases between. CDR3 size: 12 residues. CDR3 region: CASSWLQGGYTF. CDR3 nucleotides: TGTGCCAGCAGCTGGCTCCAGGGGGGCTACACCTTC.

The chain employs TRBV5-1 and TRBJ2-5, with 12 bases lining up with TRBD2. The CDR3 loop spans 16 amino acids. Per the germline V gene, CDR1 is SGHRS and CDR2 is YFSETQ. The junction had 1 base not matched to a gene; V was cut back by 0 bases and J by 1 base. Here the CDR3 DNA reads TGCGCCAGCAGCTTGGGGACTAGCGGGGTCCAAGAGACCCAGTACTTC. This encodes CASSLGTSGVQETQYF.

In the case of this clone: The same CDR3 is also encoded by other DNA sequences in this sample. The chain links TRBV28 to TRBJ2-7, with a weak D call TRBD2 (5 bases). Trimming took off 2 bases at V and 3 bases at J, with 8 bases between the two ends. This CDR3 comprises 13 residues. In germline, CDR1 is MDHEN, CDR2 SYDVKM. In DNA form, the CDR3 reads TGTGCCAGCAGTTTAGCGGGTGGCTACGAGCAGTACTTC. This sequence encodes CASSLAGGYEQYF.

The V gene is TRBV13, the J gene TRBJ2-1, with 10 bases identical to TRBD2. CDR1 and CDR2 (germline): PRHDT, FYEKMQ (reference sequence). Trimming cost V 4 bases and J 8 bases; bases outside gene matches: 5. The CDR3 totals 14 residues. The CDR3 spells CASSSSGSIYEQFF. CDR3 sequence (DNA): TGTGCCAGCAGCTCTAGCGGGAGCATATATGAGCAGTTCTTC.

This sequence joins TRBV14 and TRBJ1-6; 9 nucleotides agree with TRBD1. Germline V gene lookup returns CDR1 SGHDN and CDR2 FVKESK. The V gene end was trimmed by 3 bases and the J gene end by 10 bases; junction bases not matched to a gene: 4. There are 14 residues in the CDR3. The CDR3 sequence: CASSQGQGGSPLHF. Written as DNA, the CDR3 is TGTGCCAGCAGCCAGGGACAGGGTGGATCACCCCTCCACTTT.

The chain employs TRBV30 and TRBJ2-1; D possibly corresponds to TRBD2 (6 bases). The CDR3 totals 14 residues. Germline lookup yields CDR1 GTSNPN and CDR2 SVGIG (reference sequence). Deletions cut 1 base from V and 8 bases from J, with 15 bases between. The CDR3 spells CAWSEGLSSDEQFF. The CDR3 DNA reads TGTGCCTGGAGTGAAGGACTATCCAGCGATGAGCAGTTCTTC.

The rearrangement uses TRBV29-1 and TRBJ1-2, with D perhaps TRBD1 (6 bases). CDR1 and CDR2 (germline): SQVTM, ANQGSEA. The length of the CDR3 is 14 residues. The V end was cut by 6 bases, the J end by 13 bases, with 27 bases between. CDR3 nucleotide sequence: TGCAGCGTCGCCTCTTTCGGAGCGGACAGCTTCAGCACCTTC. Its protein is CSVASFGADSFSTF.

This sequence joins TRBV7-6 and TRBJ2-7; TRBD1 agrees at 7 bases. V gave up 3 bases and J gave up 3 bases; unmatched junction bases: 20. The CDR3 has 19 residues. Looked up from germline, CDR1 is SGHVS and CDR2 is FNYEAQ. The CDR3: CASSFPTGPSPTLLYEQYF. The DNA for the CDR3 is TGTGCCAGCAGCTTCCCGACAGGGCCTAGTCCCACTTTACTCTACGAGCAGTACTTC.

In this sample, this clone turned up once. The rearrangement links TRBV30 to TRBJ1-5, with D possibly TRBD1 on 6 matching bases. CDR3 size: 15 residues. Trimming pared 0 bases from V and 2 bases from J, leaving 11 bases between. Germline CDR1 and CDR2: GTSNPN and SVGIG (reference sequence). The DNA for the CDR3 is TGTGCCTGGAGTGTACAGGGCGCGGGCAATCAGCCCCAGCATTTT. This gives the protein CAWSVQGAGNQPQHF.

V gene TRBV5-6 combines with J gene TRBJ2-7; D is ambiguous. The V gene lost 4 bases and the J gene lost 4 bases, with 12 bases spanning the gap. The germline V gene has CDR1 SGHDT and CDR2 YYEEEE. The CDR3 runs to 13 residues. The CDR3 coding sequence is TGTGCCAGCAGCCTCAGGTATAGGTACGAGCAGTACTTC. Translating gives CASSLRYRYEQYF.

V gene TRBV4-3 combines with J gene TRBJ1-3; no reliable D call. The germline V and J ends were trimmed by 0 bases and 0 bases, with 6 bases remaining between them. CDR3 length: 15 residues. Germline V lookup: CDR1 LGHNA, CDR2 YSLEER. The CDR3 DNA is TGCGCCAGCAGCCAAGAATCGAGCTCTGGAAACACCATATATTTT. This sequence encodes CASSQESSSGNTIYF.

This clone came up a few times. The J gene is TRBJ2-7, the V gene TRBV30; no reliable D call. The CDR3 loop spans 11 amino acids. Germline CDR1 is GTSNPN and CDR2 is SVGIG (reference sequence). Trimming cost V 0 bases and J 5 bases, with 5 bases left between them. Written as DNA, the CDR3 is TGTGCCTGGAGTGTCTCGGACGAGCAGTACTTC. Translating it yields CAWSVSDEQYF.